This T cell receptor (beta chain) was identified in a study of cytomegalovirus exposure and HLA in healthy donors. Worth noting for this clone: What it binds is unknown.

This PCR relied on a set of 60 Vbeta primers and 13 Jbeta primers. Clones were read by immunoSEQ multiplex PCR, and TCRdb kept only the in-frame ones, dropping some. The profile shows roughly 100,000 clones, around 60% of them singletons. CDR3 length: 14 amino acids. Germline loops: CDR1 SQVTM, CDR2 ANQGSEA. J gave up 2 bases and V 6 bases, and 6 bases lay outside the gene matches. Study conclusions and caveats: According to an earlier analysis, most TCR beta V segments yielded productive rearrangements about 90% or about 30% of the time.

The chain combines TRBV29-1 with TRBJ2-3; TRBD1 matches 9 bases. The clonotype originates from a man in his fifties or sixties in good health and CMV-seronegative. Sequenced sample: PBMCs. The CDR3 reads CSVEGQGHTDTQYF. In DNA form, the CDR3 reads TGCAGCGTAGAGGGACAGGGACACACAGATACGCAGTATTTT.